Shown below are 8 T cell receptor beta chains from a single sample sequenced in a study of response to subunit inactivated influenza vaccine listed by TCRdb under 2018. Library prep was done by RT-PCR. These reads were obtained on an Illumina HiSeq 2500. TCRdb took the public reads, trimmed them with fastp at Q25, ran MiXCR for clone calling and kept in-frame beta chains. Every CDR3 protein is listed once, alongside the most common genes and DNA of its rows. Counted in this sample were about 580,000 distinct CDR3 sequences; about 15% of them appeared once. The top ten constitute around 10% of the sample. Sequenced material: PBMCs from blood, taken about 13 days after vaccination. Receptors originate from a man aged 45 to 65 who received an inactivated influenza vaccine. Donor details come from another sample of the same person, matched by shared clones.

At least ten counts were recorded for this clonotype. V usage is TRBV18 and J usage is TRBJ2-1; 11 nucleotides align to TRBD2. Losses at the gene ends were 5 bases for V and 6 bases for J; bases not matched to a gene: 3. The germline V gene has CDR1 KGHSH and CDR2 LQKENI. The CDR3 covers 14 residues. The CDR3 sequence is CASSLAGGPNEQFF. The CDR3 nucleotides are TGTGCCAGCTCATTAGCGGGAGGGCCCAATGAGCAGTTCTTC.

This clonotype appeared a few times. CDR3 DNA: TGTGCCAGCAGCTTGAATGGAGGGTCCAGGGGGAGCACTGAAGCTTTCTTT. Encoded protein: CASSLNGGSRGSTEAFF. The chain carries TRBV11-2 and TRBJ1-1; 7 bases fit TRBD1. There are 17 residues in the CDR3. The germline V gene encodes CDR1 SGHAT and CDR2 FQNNGV. The ends lost 3 bases at V and 4 bases at J; junction bases unmatched: 14.

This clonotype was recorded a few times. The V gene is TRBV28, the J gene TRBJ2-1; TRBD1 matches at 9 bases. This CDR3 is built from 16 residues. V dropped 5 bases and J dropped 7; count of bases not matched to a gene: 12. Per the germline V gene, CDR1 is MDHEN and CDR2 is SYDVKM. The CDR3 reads CASSGPGQGVLNEQFF. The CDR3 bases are TGTGCCAGCAGTGGCCCGGGACAGGGCGTCCTAAATGAGCAGTTCTTC.

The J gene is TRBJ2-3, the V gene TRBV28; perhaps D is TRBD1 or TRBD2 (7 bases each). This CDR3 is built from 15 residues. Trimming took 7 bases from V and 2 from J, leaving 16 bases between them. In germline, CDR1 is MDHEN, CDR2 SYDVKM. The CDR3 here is CASTGEGAVTDTQYF. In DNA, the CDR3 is TGTGCCAGCACCGGGGAGGGGGCGGTCACAGATACGCAGTATTTT. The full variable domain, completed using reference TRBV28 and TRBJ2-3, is DVKVTQSSRYLVKRTGEKVFLECVQDMDHENMFWYRQDPGLGLRLIYFSYDVKMKEKGDIPEGYSVSREKKERFSLILESASTNQTSMYLCASTGEGAVTDTQYFGPGTRLTVL.

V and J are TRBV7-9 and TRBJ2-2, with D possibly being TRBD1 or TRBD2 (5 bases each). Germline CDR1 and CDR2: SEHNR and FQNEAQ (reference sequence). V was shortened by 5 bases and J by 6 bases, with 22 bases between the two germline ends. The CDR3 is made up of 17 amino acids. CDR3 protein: CASSHSPGTSVAGELFF. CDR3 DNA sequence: TGTGCCAGCAGCCACTCCCCCGGGACGTCGGTGGCCGGGGAGCTGTTTTTT.

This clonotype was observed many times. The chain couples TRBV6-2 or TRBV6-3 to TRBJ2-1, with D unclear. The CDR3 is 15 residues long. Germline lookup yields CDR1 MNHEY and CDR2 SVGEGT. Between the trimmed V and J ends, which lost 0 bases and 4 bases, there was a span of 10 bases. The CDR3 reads CASSYSAVEYNEQFF. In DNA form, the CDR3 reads TGTGCCAGCAGTTACTCGGCGGTAGAATACAATGAGCAGTTCTTC.

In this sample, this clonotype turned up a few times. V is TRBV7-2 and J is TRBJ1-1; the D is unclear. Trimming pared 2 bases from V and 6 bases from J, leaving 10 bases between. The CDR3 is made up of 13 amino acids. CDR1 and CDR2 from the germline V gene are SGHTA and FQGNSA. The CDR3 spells CASSLIRGAEAFF. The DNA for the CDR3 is TGTGCCAGCAGCTTAATCCGGGGTGCTGAAGCTTTCTTT.

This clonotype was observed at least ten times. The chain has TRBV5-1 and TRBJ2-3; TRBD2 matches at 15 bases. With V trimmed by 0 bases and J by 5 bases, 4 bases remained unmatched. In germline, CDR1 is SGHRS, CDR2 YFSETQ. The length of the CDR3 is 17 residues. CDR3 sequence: CASSLASGLAGGDTQYF. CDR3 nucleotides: TGCGCCAGCAGCTTGGCCTCGGGACTAGCGGGAGGAGATACGCAGTATTTT.